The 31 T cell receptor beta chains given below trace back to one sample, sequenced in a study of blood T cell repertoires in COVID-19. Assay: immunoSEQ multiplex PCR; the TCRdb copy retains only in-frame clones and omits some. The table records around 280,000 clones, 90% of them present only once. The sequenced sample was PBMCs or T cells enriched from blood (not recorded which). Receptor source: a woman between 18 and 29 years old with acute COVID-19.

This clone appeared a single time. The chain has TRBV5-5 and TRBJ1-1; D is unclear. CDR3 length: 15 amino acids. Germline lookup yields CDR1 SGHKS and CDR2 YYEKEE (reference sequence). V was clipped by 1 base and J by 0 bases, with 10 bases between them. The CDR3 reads CASSLIESMNTEAFF. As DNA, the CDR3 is TGTGCCAGCAGCTTGATTGAGTCTATGAACACTGAAGCTTTCTTT.

CDR3 amino acids: CASSADSRLTEAFF. DNA of the CDR3: TGTGCCAGCAGTGCGGACAGTCGACTCACTGAAGCTTTCTTT. This sequence joins TRBV27 and TRBJ1-1, with D perhaps matching TRBD1 (6 bases). Germline-derived CDR1 and CDR2 are MNHEY and SMNVEV (reference sequence). This CDR3 contains 14 residues. The ends were cut back, 5 bases at V and 4 bases at J, with 14 bases in the middle.

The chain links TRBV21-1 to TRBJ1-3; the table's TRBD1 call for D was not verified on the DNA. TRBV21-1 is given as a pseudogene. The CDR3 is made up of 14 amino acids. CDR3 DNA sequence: TGTGCCAGCAAGTCAAGGGGCCACGGAAACACCATATATTTT. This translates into CASKSRGHGNTIYF.

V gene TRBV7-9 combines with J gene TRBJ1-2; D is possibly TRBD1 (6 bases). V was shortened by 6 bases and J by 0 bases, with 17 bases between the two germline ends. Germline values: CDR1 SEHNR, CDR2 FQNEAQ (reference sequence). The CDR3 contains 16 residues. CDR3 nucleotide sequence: TGTGCCAGCAGTAACAGGGAACGCGAGTCTAACTATGGCTACACCTTC. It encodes CASSNRERESNYGYTF. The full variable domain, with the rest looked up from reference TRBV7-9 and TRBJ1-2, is DTGVSQNPRHKITKRGQNVTFRCDPISEHNRLYWYRQTLGQGPEFLTYFQNEAQLEKSRLLSDRFSAERPKGSFSTLEIQRTEQGDSAMYLCASSNRERESNYGYTFGSGTRLTVV.

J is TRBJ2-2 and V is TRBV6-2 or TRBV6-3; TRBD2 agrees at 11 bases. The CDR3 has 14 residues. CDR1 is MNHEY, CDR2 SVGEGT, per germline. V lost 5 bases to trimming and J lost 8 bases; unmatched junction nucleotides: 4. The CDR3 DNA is TGTGCCAGCAGTCACACTAGCGGGAGTGGGGAGCTGTTTTTT. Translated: CASSHTSGSGELFF.

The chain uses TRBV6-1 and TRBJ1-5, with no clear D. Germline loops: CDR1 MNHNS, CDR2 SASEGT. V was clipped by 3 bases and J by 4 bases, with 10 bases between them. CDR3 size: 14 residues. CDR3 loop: CASSDRPGNQPQHF. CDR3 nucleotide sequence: TGTGCCAGCAGTGACAGGCCGGGAAATCAGCCCCAGCATTTT.

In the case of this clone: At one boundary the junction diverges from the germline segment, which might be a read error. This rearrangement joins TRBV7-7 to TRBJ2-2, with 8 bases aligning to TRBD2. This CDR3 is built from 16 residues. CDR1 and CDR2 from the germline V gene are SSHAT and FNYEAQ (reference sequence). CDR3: CASSFKLAANTGELFF. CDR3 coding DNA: TGTGCTAGCAGCTTTAAACTAGCGGCTAACACCGGGGAGCTGTTTTTT.

This CDR3 reads CASSTTPDSIYGYTF. The CDR3 DNA follows: TGTGCCAGTAGTACGACCCCTGACAGCATCTATGGCTACACCTTC. The chain is built from TRBV19 and TRBJ1-2; D may be TRBD1 (5 bases). The CDR3 extends over 15 amino acids. V was trimmed by 4 bases and J by 4 bases, leaving 16 bases between them. The V gene's germline CDR1 is LNHDA and CDR2 SQIVND (reference sequence).

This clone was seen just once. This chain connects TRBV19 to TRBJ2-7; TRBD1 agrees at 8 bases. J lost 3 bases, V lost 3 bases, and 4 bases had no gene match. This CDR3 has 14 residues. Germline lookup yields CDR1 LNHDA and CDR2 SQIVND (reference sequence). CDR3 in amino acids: CASSIQTGVYEQYF. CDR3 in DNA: TGTGCCAGTAGTATCCAGACAGGGGTCTACGAGCAGTACTTC.

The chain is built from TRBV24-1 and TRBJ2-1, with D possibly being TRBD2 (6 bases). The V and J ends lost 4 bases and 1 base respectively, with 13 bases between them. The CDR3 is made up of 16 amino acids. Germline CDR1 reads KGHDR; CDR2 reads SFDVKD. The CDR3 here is CATSDPRLGSYNEQFF. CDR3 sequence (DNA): TGTGCCACCAGTGACCCCCGACTAGGTTCCTACAATGAGCAGTTCTTC.

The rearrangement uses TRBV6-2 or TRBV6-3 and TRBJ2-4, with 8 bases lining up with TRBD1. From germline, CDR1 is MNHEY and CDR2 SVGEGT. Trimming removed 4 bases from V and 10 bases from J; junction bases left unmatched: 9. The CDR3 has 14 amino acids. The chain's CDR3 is CASSSDRVLVIQYF. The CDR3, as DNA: TGTGCCAGCAGTTCGGACAGGGTTCTAGTTATTCAGTACTTC.

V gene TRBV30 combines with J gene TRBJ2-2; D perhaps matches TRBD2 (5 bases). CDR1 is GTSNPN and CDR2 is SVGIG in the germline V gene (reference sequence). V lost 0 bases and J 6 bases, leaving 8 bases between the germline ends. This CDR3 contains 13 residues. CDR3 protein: CAWSVRVPGELFF. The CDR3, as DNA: TGTGCCTGGAGTGTGAGGGTCCCCGGGGAGCTGTTTTTT.

In nucleotides, the CDR3 is TGCGCCAGCAGCTTCGCCCCGGGACAGGTGCAAAACTCTGGGGCCAACGTCCTGACTTTC. It specifies CASSFAPGQVQNSGANVLTF. The chain carries TRBV5-1 and TRBJ2-6, with 8 bases fitting TRBD1. Per the germline V gene, CDR1 is SGHRS and CDR2 is YFSETQ. Unmatched junction bases numbered 13, after V lost 2 bases and J lost 0 bases. The CDR3 contains 20 residues.

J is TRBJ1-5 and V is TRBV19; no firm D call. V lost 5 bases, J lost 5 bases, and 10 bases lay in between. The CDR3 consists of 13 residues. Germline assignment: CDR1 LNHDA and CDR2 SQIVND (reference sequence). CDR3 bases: TGTGCCAGTAGTCTTAGAGAGGATCAGCCCCAGCATTTT. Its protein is CASSLREDQPQHF.

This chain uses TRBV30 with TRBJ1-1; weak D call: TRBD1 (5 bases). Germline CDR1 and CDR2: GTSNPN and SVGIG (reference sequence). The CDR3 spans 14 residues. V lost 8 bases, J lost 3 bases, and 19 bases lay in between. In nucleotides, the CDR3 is TGTGCCCGGACTCAGGGCGTGGGGTACACTGAAGCTTTCTTT. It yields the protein CARTQGVGYTEAFF.

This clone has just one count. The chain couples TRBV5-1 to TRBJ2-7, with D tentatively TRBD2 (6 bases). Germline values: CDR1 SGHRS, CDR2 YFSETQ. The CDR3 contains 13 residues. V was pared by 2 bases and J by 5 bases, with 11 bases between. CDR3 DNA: TGCGCCAGCAGCTTAGGAGGGCCCAACGAGCAGTACTTC. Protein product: CASSLGGPNEQYF. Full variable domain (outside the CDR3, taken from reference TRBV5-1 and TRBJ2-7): KAGVTQTPRYLIKTRGQQVTLSCSPISGHRSVSWYQQTPGQGLQFLFEYFSETQRNKGNFPGRFSGRQFSNSRSEMNVSTLELGDSALYLCASSLGGPNEQYFGPGTRLTVT.

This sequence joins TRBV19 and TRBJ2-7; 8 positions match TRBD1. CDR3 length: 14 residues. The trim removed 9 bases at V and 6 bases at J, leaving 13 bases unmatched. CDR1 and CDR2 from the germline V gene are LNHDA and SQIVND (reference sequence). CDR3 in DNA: TGTGCCAGCCAGGACAGGGCGGGTACTGGCGAGCAGTACTTC. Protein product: CASQDRAGTGEQYF.

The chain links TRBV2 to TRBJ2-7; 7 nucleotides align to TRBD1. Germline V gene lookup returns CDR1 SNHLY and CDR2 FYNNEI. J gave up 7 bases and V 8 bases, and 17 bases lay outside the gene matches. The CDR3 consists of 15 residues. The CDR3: CASQSNRGQGGEQYF. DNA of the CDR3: TGTGCCAGCCAATCCAACAGGGGACAAGGGGGAGAGCAGTACTTC.

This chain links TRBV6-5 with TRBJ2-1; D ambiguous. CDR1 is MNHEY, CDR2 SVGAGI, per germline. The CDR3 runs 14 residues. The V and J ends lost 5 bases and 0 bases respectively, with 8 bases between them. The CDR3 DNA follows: TGTGCCAGCAGTACCTCCAGCTCCTACAATGAGCAGTTCTTC. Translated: CASSTSSSYNEQFF.

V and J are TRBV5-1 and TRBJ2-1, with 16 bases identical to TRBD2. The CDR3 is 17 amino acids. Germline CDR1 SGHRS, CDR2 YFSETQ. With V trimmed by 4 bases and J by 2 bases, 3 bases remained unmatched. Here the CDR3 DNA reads TGCGCCAGCAGCCGCGGGACTAGCGGGAGGGCCTACAATGAGCAGTTCTTC. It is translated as CASSRGTSGRAYNEQFF.

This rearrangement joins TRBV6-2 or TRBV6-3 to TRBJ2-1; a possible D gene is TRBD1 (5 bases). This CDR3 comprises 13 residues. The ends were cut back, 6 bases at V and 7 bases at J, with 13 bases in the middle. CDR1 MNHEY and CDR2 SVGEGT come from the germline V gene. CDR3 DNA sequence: TGTGCCAGCAGCTCGGTGGGGCTGAATGAGCAGTTCTTC. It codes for CASSSVGLNEQFF.

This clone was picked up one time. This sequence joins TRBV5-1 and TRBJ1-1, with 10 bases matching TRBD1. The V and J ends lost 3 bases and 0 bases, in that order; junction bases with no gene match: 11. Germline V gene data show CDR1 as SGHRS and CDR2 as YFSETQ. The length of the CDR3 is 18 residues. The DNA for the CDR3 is TGCGCCAGCAGCTCCCGACAGGGGGCTTTCGGGATGAACACTGAAGCTTTCTTT. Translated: CASSSRQGAFGMNTEAFF. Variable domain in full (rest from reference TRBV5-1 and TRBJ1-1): KAGVTQTPRYLIKTRGQQVTLSCSPISGHRSVSWYQQTPGQGLQFLFEYFSETQRNKGNFPGRFSGRQFSNSRSEMNVSTLELGDSALYLCASSSRQGAFGMNTEAFFGQGTRLTVV.

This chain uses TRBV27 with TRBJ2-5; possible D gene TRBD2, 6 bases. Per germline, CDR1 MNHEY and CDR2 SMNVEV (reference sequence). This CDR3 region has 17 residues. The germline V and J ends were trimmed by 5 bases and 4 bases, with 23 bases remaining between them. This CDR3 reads CASSPQSSQAGGETQYF. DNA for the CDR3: TGTGCCAGCAGTCCGCAATCCTCCCAGGCCGGGGGAGAGACCCAGTACTTC.

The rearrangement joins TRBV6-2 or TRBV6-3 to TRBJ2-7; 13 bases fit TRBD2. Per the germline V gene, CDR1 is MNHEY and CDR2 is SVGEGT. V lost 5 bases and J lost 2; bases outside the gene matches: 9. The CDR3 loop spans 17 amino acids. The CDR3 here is CASSPLGLAGRAYEQYF. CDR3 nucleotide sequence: TGTGCCAGCAGTCCGCTGGGACTAGCGGGAAGGGCCTACGAGCAGTACTTC.

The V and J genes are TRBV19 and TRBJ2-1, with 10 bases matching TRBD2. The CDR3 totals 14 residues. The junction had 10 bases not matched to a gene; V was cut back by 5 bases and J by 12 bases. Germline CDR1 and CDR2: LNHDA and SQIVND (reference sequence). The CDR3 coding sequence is TGTGCCAGTAGTGCCGGGACTAGCGTTCGGGTGCAGTTCTTC. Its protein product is CASSAGTSVRVQFF. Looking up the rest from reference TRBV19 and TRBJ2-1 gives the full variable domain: DGGITQSPKYLFRKEGQNVTLSCEQNLNHDAMYWYRQDPGQGLRLIYYSQIVNDFQKGDIAEGYSVSREKKESFPLTVTSAQKNPTAFYLCASSAGTSVRVQFFGPGTRLTVL.

CDR3 region: CASSQVRGADIAKNIQYF. In nucleotides, the CDR3 is TGCGCCAGCAGCCAAGTCAGAGGCGCGGACATAGCCAAAAACATTCAGTACTTC. The chain carries TRBV4-1 and TRBJ2-4; D may be TRBD1 (5 bases). The CDR3 has 18 residues. The germline V gene encodes CDR1 MGHRA and CDR2 YSYEKL. Trimming shortened V by 1 base and J by 0 bases, and 16 bases separated the two germline ends.

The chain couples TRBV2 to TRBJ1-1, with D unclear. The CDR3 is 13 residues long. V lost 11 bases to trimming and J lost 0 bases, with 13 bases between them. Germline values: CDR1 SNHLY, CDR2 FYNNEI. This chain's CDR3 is CAFRLRLNTEAFF. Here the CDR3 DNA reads TGTGCCTTCAGACTGAGACTGAACACTGAAGCTTTCTTT.

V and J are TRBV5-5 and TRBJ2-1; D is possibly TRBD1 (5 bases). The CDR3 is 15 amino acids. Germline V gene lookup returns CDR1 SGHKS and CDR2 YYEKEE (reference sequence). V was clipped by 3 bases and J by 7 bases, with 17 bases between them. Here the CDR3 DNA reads TGTGCCAGCAGCTCCAGGGCCCTAAGTGTTAATGAGCAGTTCTTC. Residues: CASSSRALSVNEQFF.

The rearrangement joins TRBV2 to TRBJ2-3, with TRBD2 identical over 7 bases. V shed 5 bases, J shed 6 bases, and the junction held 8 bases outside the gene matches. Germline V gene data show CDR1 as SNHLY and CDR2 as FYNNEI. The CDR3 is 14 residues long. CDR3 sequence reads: CASSKRLASDTQYF. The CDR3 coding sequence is TGTGCCAGCAGTAAACGACTAGCATCCGATACGCAGTATTTT.

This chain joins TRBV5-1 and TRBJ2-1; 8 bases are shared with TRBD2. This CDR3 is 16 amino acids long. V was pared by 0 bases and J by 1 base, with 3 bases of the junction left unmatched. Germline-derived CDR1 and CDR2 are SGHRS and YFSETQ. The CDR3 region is CASSLVSGASYNEQFF. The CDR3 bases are TGCGCCAGCAGCTTGGTTAGCGGGGCTTCCTACAATGAGCAGTTCTTC.

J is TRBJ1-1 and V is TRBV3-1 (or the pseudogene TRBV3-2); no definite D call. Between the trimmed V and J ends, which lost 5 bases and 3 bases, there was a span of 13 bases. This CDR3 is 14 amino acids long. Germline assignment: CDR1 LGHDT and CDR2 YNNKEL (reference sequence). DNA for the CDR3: TGTGCCAGCAGCATGGGAGGGCGGGACACTGAAGCTTTCTTT. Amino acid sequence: CASSMGGRDTEAFF.